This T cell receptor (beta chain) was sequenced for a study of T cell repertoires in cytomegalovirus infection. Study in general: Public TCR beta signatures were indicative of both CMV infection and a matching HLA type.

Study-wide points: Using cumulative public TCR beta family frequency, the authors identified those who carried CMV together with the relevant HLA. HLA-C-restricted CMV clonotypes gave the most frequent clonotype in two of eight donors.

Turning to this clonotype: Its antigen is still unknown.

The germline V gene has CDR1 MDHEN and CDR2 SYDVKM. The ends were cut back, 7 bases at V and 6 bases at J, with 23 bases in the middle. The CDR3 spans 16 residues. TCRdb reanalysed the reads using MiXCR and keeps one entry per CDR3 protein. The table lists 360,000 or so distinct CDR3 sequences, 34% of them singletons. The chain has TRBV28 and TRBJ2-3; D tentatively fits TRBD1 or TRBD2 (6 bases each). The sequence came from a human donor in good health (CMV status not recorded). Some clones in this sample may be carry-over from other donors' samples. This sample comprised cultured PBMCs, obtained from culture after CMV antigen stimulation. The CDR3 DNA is TGTGCCAGCAATCAGGAGGGCCTGGGGACACACGATACGCAGTATTTT. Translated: CASNQEGLGTHDTQYF.